This T cell receptor beta chain was identified during a study of blood T cell repertoires in COVID-19. The CDR3 has 16 residues. The germline gives CDR1 SGHRS, CDR2 YFSETQ. V was trimmed by 2 bases and J by 6 bases, leaving 17 bases between them. Some clones are missing from TCRdb's copy, which holds only in-frame ones; the method was immunoSEQ multiplex PCR. The sample records 120,000 to 150,000 clones, approximately 82% being singletons. This clonotype was obtained from a human donor with acute or convalescent COVID-19. The donor label of this sample is uncertain. This chain links TRBV5-1 with TRBJ2-2, with D perhaps TRBD2 (5 bases). Material for sequencing was peripheral blood. Written as DNA, the CDR3 is TGCGCCAGCAGCTTTGCTTTCGGGGTTCGAGCCGGGGAGCTGTTTTTT. This encodes CASSFAFGVRAGELFF.